This is a list of T cell receptor beta chains from one sample in a study of T cell repertoires in cytomegalovirus infection. TCRdb reprocessed the reads via MiXCR and lists one record per CDR3 protein. The table has some 120,000 distinct CDR3 sequences, over 25% seen once; the top ten hold roughly 50%. These TCRs are of unknown antigen specificity. Specimen: CD8+ T cells from cultured PBMCs, collected from culture after CMV antigen stimulation. These receptors were taken from a human donor in good health (CMV status not recorded). Some clones in this sample may be carry-over from other donors' samples. Each CDR3 is given with its conserved first and last residue. D genes are given only for firm matches. Part of the rows lack a size; the others show once, few, many or a class for expanded clones.

TRBD1	-	TRBV4-1	TRBJ1-1	CASSQGGQGGSEAFF	TGCGCCAGCAGCCAAGGAGGACAGGGTGGATCTGAAGCTTTCTTT
-	once	TRBV20-1	TRBJ2-7	CSAREPGTYEQYF	TGCAGTGCTAGGGAACCAGGTACCTACGAGCAGTACTTC
TRBD1	-	TRBV6-5	TRBJ1-6	CASSSDRESSYNSPLHF	TGTGCCAGCAGCTCTGACAGGGAGAGCTCCTATAATTCACCCCTCCACTTT
TRBD2	many	TRBV7-2	TRBJ2-4	CASSLLGLAGGKNIQYF	TGTGCCAGCAGCTTATTGGGGCTAGCGGGGGGTAAAAACATTCAGTACTTC
TRBD2	few	TRBV7-6	TRBJ2-7	CASSPQGTSYEQYF	TGTGCCAGCAGCCCCCAGGGGACTAGCTACGAGCAGTACTTC
-	-	TRBV29-1	TRBJ2-1	CSVSRGKTYNEQFF	TGCAGCGTGAGCAGGGGAAAGACCTACAATGAGCAGTTCTTC
TRBD1	-	TRBV7-4	TRBJ2-7	CAYGGDRDSNEQYF	TGTGCCTATGGGGGAGACAGGGACAGCAACGAGCAGTACTTC
-	-	TRBV7-6	TRBJ1-4	CASTSGAANEKLFF	TGTGCCAGCACATCGGGGGCAGCTAATGAAAAACTGTTTTTT
-	-	TRBV4-1	TRBJ1-3	CASSQVVSLAGNTIYF	TGCGCCAGCAGCCAAGTTGTTTCCTTGGCTGGAAACACCATATATTTT
TRBD1	many	TRBV19	TRBJ2-5	CASSRGQVGDQETQYF	TGTGCCAGTAGCCGGGGACAGGTTGGGGATCAAGAGACCCAGTACTTC
-	few	TRBV28	TRBJ2-3	CASSLGQGKRDTQYF	TGTGCCAGCAGTTTGGGGCAGGGGAAACGAGATACGCAGTATTTT
-	few	TRBV11-2	TRBJ2-7	CASSNALGQYF	TGTGCCAGCAGCAATGCTTTGGGGCAGTACTTC
TRBD2	-	TRBV13	TRBJ2-5	CASSTRTSGVGETQYF	TGTGCCAGCAGCACTCGGACTAGCGGGGTCGGGGAGACCCAGTACTTC
-	-	TRBV10-3	TRBJ2-3	CAISEVGWDTQYF	TGTGCCATCAGTGAGGTGGGGTGGGATACGCAGTATTTT
-	many	TRBV7-9	TRBJ1-2	CATPSENGYTF	TGTGCCACCCCGTCAGAGAATGGCTACACCTTC
-	many	TRBV7-6	TRBJ2-3	CASRDIDTDTQYF	TGTGCCAGCAGGGACATCGACACAGATACGCAGTATTTT
-	-	TRBV20-1	TRBJ1-5	CSATEDADSNQPQHF	TGCAGTGCCACCGAGGACGCGGATAGCAATCAGCCCCAGCATTTT
-	once	TRBV28	TRBJ1-4	CASSLIDSPNEKLFF	TGTGCCAGCAGTTTGATTGACAGCCCTAATGAAAAACTGTTTTTT
TRBD1	few	TRBV7-9	TRBJ2-7	CASSSYGRDSRAYEQYF	TGTGCCAGCAGCTCATATGGTAGGGACAGCAGAGCCTACGAGCAGTACTTC
-	many	TRBV3-1	TRBJ1-1	CASSPKGTLNTEAFF	TGTGCCAGCAGCCCGAAGGGCACCTTGAACACTGAAGCTTTCTTT
-	-	TRBV19	TRBJ1-1	CASSIAGLAEAFF	TGTGCCAGTAGTATAGCAGGGTTGGCTGAAGCTTTCTTT
TRBD2	-	TRBV3-1	TRBJ2-1	CASSQDWRGGPNEQFF	TGTGCCAGCAGCCAAGATTGGCGGGGGGGCCCGAATGAGCAGTTCTTC
-	-	TRBV5-6	TRBJ2-1	CASSLMASLFHNEQFF	TGTGCCAGCAGCTTGATGGCTAGTCTCTTCCACAATGAGCAGTTCTTC
TRBD2	-	TRBV7-8	TRBJ2-1	CASSVGLGGNEQFF	TGTGCCAGCAGCGTGGGACTAGGTGGCAATGAGCAGTTCTTC
-	-	TRBV4-3	TRBJ1-4	CASSQDFSTVEKLFF	TGCGCCAGCAGCCAAGATTTTAGCACAGTTGAAAAACTGTTTTTT
-	few	TRBV7-9	TRBJ1-1	CASTRRATEAFF	TGTGCCAGCACCCGACGGGCCACTGAAGCTTTCTTT
-	few	TRBV6-1	TRBJ2-5	CASSDSWGLPETQYF	TGTGCCAGCAGTGATAGCTGGGGACTCCCTGAGACCCAGTACTTC